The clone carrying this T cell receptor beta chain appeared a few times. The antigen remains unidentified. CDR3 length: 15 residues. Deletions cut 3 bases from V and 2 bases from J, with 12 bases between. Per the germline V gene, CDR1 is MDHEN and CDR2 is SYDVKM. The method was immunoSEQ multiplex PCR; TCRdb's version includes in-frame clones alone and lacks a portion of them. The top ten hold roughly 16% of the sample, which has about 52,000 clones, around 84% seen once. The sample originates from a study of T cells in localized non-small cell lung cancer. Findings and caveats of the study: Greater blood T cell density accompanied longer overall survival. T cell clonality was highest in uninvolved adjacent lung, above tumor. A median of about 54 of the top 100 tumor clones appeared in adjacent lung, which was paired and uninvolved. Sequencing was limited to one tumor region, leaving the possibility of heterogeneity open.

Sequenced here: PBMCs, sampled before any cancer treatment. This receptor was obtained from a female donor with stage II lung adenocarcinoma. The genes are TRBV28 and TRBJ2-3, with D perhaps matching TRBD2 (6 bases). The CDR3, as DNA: TGTGCCAGCAGTTTGCCTAGCGACCTCACAGATACGCAGTATTTT. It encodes CASSLPSDLTDTQYF.